This T cell receptor beta chain was captured in a study of response to subunit inactivated influenza vaccine. The length of the CDR3 is 11 residues. The germline V and J ends were trimmed by 10 bases and 14 bases, with 15 bases remaining between them. Germline CDR1 and CDR2: MNHEY and SVGEGT. TCRdb re-called the RT-PCR reads with MiXCR, one entry per CDR3 protein. The sample has hundreds of thousands of distinct CDR3 sequences; approximately 7.6% are singletons. This clonotype was observed a handful of times. The target antigen is unknown. Study results and caveats: The authors suggested that few new T cells are recruited per seasonal influenza vaccination.

The chain recombines TRBV6-2 or TRBV6-3 with TRBJ1-6, with D hard to call. This TCR was recovered from a man between 45 and 75 years old who received an inactivated influenza vaccine. The starting material was PBMCs from blood, obtained 23 to 25 months after vaccination. The CDR3 loop is CAKGEAPTLHF. The DNA for the CDR3 is TGTGCCAAGGGAGAGGCCCCCACCCTCCACTTT.